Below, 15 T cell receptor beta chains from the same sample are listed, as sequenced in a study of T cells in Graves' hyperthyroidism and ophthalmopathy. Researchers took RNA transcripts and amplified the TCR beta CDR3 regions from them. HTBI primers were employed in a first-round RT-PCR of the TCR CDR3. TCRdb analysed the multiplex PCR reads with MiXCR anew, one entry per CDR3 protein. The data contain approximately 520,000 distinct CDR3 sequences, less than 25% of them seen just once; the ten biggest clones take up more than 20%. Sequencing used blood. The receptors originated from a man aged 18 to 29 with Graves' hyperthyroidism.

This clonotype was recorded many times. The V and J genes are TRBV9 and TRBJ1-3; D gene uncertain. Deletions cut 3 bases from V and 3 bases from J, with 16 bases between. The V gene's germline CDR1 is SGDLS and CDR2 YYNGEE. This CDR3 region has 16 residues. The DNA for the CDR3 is TGTGCCAGCAGCGGAGGTGCGAAGGCAGTTGGAAACACCATATATTTT. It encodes CASSGGAKAVGNTIYF.

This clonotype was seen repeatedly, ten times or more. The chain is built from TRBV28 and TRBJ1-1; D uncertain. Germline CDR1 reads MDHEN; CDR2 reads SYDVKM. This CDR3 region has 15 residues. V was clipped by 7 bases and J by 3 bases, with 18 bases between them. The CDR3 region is CASKGRPFGYTEAFF. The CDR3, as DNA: TGTGCCAGCAAAGGCAGGCCCTTTGGGTACACTGAAGCTTTCTTT.

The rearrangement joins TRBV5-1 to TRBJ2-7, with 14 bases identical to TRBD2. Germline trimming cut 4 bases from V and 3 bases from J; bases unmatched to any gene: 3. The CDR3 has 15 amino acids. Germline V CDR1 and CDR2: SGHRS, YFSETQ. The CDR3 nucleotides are TGCGCCAGCAGCATCGGGACTAGCGGGAGCTACGAGCAGTACTTC. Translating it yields CASSIGTSGSYEQYF. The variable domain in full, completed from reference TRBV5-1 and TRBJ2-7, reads KAGVTQTPRYLIKTRGQQVTLSCSPISGHRSVSWYQQTPGQGLQFLFEYFSETQRNKGNFPGRFSGRQFSNSRSEMNVSTLELGDSALYLCASSIGTSGSYEQYFGPGTRLTVT.

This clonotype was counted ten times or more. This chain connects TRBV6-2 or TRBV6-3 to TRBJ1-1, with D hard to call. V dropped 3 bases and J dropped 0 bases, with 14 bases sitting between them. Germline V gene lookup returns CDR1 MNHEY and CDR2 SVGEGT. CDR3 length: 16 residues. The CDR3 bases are TGTGCCAGCAGTTATGTAGCAGCAACCATGAACACTGAAGCTTTCTTT. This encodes CASSYVAATMNTEAFF.

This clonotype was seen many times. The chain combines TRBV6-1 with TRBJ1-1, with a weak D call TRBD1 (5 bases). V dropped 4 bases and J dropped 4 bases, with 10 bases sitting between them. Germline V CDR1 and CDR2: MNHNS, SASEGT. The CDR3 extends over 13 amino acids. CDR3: CASSGRGGTEAFF. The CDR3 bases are TGTGCCAGCAGTGGACGGGGGGGCACTGAAGCTTTCTTT.

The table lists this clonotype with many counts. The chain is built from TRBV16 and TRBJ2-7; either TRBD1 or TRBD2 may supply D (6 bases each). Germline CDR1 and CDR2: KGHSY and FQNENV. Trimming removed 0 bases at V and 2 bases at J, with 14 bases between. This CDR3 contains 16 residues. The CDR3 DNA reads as TGTGCCAGCAGCCAATCCCCTGGGGGGCCCGCCTACGAGCAGTACTTC. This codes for CASSQSPGGPAYEQYF.

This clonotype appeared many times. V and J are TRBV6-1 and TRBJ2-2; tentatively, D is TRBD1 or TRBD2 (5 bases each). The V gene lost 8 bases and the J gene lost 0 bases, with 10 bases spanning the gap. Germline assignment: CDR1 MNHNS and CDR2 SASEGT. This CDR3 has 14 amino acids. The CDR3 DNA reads TGTGCCAGCGGGACGCTTGCGAACACCGGGGAGCTGTTTTTT. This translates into CASGTLANTGELFF.

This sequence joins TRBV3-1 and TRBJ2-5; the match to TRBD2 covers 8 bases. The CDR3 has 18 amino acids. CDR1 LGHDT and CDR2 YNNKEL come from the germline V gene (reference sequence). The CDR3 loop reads CAISRGTSGAWSQETQYF. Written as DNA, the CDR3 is TGTGCTATCAGCCGCGGGACTAGTGGGGCTTGGTCTCAAGAGACCCAGTACTTC.

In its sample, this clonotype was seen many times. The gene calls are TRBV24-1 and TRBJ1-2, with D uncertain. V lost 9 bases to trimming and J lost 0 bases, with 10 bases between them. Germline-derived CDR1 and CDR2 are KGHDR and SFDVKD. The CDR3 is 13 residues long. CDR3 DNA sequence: TGTGCCACCTCAGCAGCCGCTAACTATGGCTACACCTTC. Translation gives CATSAAANYGYTF.

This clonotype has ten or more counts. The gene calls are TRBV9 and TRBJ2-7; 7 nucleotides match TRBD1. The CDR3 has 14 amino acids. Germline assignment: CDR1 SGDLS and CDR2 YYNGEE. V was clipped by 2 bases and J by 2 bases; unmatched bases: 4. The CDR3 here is CASSVGTATYEQYF. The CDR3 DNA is TGTGCCAGCAGCGTGGGGACAGCGACCTACGAGCAGTACTTC.

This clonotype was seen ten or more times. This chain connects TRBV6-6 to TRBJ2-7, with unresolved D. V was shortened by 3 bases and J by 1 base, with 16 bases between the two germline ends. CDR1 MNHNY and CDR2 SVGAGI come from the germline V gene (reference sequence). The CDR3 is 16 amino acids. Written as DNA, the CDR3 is TGTGCCAGCAGTTATCCGGACGTAGAGGTGTCCTACGAGCAGTACTTC. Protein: CASSYPDVEVSYEQYF.

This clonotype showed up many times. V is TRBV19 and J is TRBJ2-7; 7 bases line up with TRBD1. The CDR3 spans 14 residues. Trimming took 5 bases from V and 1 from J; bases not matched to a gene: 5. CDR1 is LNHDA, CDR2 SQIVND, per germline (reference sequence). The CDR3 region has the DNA TGTGCCAGTAGTGACCGACAGGGATCCTACGAGCAGTACTTC. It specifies CASSDRQGSYEQYF. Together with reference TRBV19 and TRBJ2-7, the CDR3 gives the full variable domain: DGGITQSPKYLFRKEGQNVTLSCEQNLNHDAMYWYRQDPGQGLRLIYYSQIVNDFQKGDIAEGYSVSREKKESFPLTVTSAQKNPTAFYLCASSDRQGSYEQYFGPGTRLTVT.

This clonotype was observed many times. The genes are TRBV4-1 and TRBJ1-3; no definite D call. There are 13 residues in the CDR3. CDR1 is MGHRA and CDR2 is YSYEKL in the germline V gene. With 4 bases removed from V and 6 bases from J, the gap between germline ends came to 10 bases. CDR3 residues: CASSRSEINTIYF. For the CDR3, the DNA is TGCGCCAGCAGCCGGAGCGAGATAAACACCATATATTTT.

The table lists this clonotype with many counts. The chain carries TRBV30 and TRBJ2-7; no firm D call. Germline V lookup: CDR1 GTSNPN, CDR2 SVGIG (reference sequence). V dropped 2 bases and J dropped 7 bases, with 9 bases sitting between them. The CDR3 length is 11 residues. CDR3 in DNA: TGTGCCTGGAGTACCTCCGGGGAGCAGTACTTC. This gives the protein CAWSTSGEQYF.

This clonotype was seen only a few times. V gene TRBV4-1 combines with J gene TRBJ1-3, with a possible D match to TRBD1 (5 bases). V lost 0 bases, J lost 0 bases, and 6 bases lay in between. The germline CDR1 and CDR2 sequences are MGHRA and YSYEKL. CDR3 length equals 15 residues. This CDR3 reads CASSQDQGSGNTIYF. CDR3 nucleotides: TGCGCCAGCAGCCAAGATCAGGGCTCTGGAAACACCATATATTTT.